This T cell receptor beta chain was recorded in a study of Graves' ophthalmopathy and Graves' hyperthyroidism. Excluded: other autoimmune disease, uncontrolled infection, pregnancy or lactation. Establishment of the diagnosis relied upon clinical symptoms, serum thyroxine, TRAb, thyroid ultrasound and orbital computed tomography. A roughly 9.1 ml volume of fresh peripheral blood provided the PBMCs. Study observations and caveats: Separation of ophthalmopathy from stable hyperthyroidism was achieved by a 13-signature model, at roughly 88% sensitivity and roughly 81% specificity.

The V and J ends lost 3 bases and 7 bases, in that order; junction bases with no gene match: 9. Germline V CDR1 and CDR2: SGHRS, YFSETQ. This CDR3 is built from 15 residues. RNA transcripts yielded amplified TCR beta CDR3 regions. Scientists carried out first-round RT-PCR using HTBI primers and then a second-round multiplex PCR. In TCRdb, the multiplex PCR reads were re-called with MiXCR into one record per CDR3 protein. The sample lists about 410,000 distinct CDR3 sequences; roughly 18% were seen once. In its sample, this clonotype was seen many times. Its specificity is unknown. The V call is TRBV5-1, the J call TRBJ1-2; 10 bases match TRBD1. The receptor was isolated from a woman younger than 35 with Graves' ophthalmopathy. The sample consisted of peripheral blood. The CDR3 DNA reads TGCGCCAGCAGCTGGACGGACAGGGGGGGAGTTGGCTACACCTTC. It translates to CASSWTDRGGVGYTF.